One sample yielded the 8 T cell receptor beta chains listed below, sequenced in a study of blood T cells in healthy people across ages. Next came a second PCR, run for about 6 to 11 cycles, which used a sample-barcoded 5' primer along with a J-beta primer mix. In TCRdb, the 5' RACE reads were re-called with MiXCR into one record per CDR3 protein. This table holds about 730,000 distinct CDR3 sequences, about 40% found once. Sequenced: blood. These receptor sequences come from a woman in her sixties in good health.

The rearrangement joins TRBV18 to TRBJ2-5; D is ambiguous. CDR1 and CDR2 from the germline V gene are KGHSH and LQKENI. This CDR3 is built from 13 residues. V was cut by 0 bases and J by 5 bases, with 7 bases left in between. The CDR3 is CASSPPDLETQYF. CDR3 bases: TGTGCCAGCTCACCACCGGATCTGGAGACCCAGTACTTC. The full variable domain, rest sourced from reference TRBV18 and TRBJ2-5, is NAGVMQNPRHLVRRRGQEARLRCSPMKGHSHVYWYRQLPEEGLKFMVYLQKENIIDESGMPKERFSAEFPKEGPSILRIQQVVRGDSAAYFCASSPPDLETQYFGPGTRLLVL.

The chain couples TRBV4-1 to TRBJ2-5; D perhaps matches TRBD2 (5 bases). Between the trimmed V and J ends, which lost 2 bases and 2 bases, there was a span of 12 bases. This CDR3 spans 15 amino acids. Germline CDR1 and CDR2: MGHRA and YSYEKL. The CDR3 spells CASSQMGVRQETQYF. The DNA of the CDR3 is TGCGCCAGCAGCCAAATGGGAGTTCGTCAAGAGACCCAGTACTTC.

This clonotype was counted ten times or more. The rearrangement uses TRBV20-1 and TRBJ2-6; D uncertain. The CDR3 spans 12 residues. Germline CDR1 reads DFQATT; CDR2 reads SNEGSKA (reference sequence). V was pared by 3 bases and J by 0 bases, with 0 bases between. CDR3 loop: CSASSGANVLTF. The CDR3 DNA reads TGCAGTGCTAGCTCTGGGGCCAACGTCCTGACTTTC.

The sample holds a few counts of this clonotype. The chain has TRBV12-3 or TRBV12-4 and TRBJ1-6; possible D gene TRBD1, 5 bases. V was pared by 0 bases and J by 5 bases, with 8 bases between. The CDR3 sequence is 15 residues long. CDR3 sequence reads: CASSLAAGNNSPLHF. CDR3 sequence (DNA): TGTGCCAGCAGTTTAGCGGCAGGGAATAATTCACCCCTCCACTTT.

The V call is TRBV7-2, the J call TRBJ2-5; TRBD2 agrees at 10 bases. The CDR3 spans 16 residues. The V and J ends lost 1 base and 4 bases, in that order; junction bases with no gene match: 6. Germline V lookup: CDR1 SGHTA, CDR2 FQGNSA. This CDR3 is CASSLGGLAGAETQYF. The DNA for the CDR3 is TGTGCCAGCAGCTTAGGGGGTCTAGCGGGAGCAGAGACCCAGTACTTC.

The chain joins TRBV10-3 to TRBJ2-3; the match to TRBD1 covers 7 bases. Germline CDR1 ENHRY, CDR2 SYGVKD. After removal of 0 bases from V and 4 bases from J, the junction contained 4 bases not matched to a gene. The CDR3 is made up of 15 amino acids. CDR3 bases: TGTGCCATCAGTGAGTCGGCAGGGGGACCAGATACGCAGTATTTT. It codes for CAISESAGGPDTQYF.

In its sample, this clonotype was seen a few times. This sequence joins TRBV5-1 and TRBJ2-5, with D hard to call. The CDR3 has 14 residues. V was cut by 6 bases and J by 6 bases, with 18 bases left in between. Germline CDR1 and CDR2: SGHRS and YFSETQ. CDR3 region: CASTENTGEQTQYF. The DNA of the CDR3 is TGCGCCAGCACCGAGAACACGGGCGAGCAGACCCAGTACTTC.

V is TRBV7-3 and J is TRBJ2-7; D perhaps matches TRBD2 (6 bases). Trimming removed 2 bases at V and 3 bases at J, with 14 bases between. The CDR3 is made up of 15 amino acids. Per the germline V gene, CDR1 is SGHTA and CDR2 is FQGTGA. CDR3 region: CASSLGGLANYEQYF. The CDR3 DNA follows: TGTGCCAGCAGCTTAGGTGGTCTAGCGAACTACGAGCAGTACTTC.